The next 21 T cell receptor beta chains were all read from a single sample in a study of blood T cell repertoires in COVID-19. Sequencing was performed with immunoSEQ multiplex PCR; in TCRdb, only in-frame clones are kept and a portion is missing. The sample shows fewer than 200,000 clones, about 83% of them seen only once. Specimen: peripheral blood. The source of these receptors is a woman in her 70s with COVID-19, enrolled during active disease.

This clone was detected only a few times. J is TRBJ2-7 and V is TRBV30; 7 bases agree with TRBD2. The CDR3 totals 13 residues. Germline V gene lookup returns CDR1 GTSNPN and CDR2 SVGIG (reference sequence). The CDR3 nucleotides are TGTGCGGGATGGGGGGGTGGTATCTACGAGCAGTACTTC. Translated, it gives CAGWGGGIYEQYF.

The chain has TRBV10-3 and TRBJ2-7, with 9 bases fitting TRBD1. CDR3 size: 14 residues. J gave up 3 bases and V 6 bases, and 6 bases lay outside the gene matches. From germline, CDR1 is ENHRY and CDR2 SYGVKD. The CDR3 is CAIRTGGGFYEQYF. The CDR3 DNA follows: TGTGCCATCAGGACAGGGGGTGGATTCTACGAGCAGTACTTC.

This clone was detected once. The rearrangement uses TRBV11-2 and TRBJ2-7; no reliable D call. The V and J ends lost 5 bases and 1 base respectively, with 12 bases between them. CDR1 is SGHAT, CDR2 FQNNGV, per germline. This CDR3 comprises 14 residues. CDR3 protein: CASSLSPTSYEQYF. The CDR3 DNA is TGTGCCAGCAGCCTATCGCCGACTTCCTACGAGCAGTACTTC.

This clone has only one observation. This chain uses TRBV28 with TRBJ1-1; D unclear. This CDR3 comprises 15 residues. V lost 5 bases, J lost 0 bases, and 13 bases lay in between. Germline loops: CDR1 MDHEN, CDR2 SYDVKM. The DNA for the CDR3 is TGTGCCAGCAGTCCAGCGGTATTCCTGAACACTGAAGCTTTCTTT. This codes for CASSPAVFLNTEAFF.

This clone has only one observation. This chain uses TRBV11-3 with TRBJ2-3, with TRBD1 identical over 12 bases. Germline V gene lookup returns CDR1 SGHNT and CDR2 YENEEA. The CDR3 covers 15 residues. With 4 bases clipped from V and 4 bases from J, the junction kept 3 bases outside the gene matches. The CDR3 DNA sequence: TGTGCCAGCAGCTCCCGGGACAGGGGGCCAGATACGCAGTATTTT. Translated, it gives CASSSRDRGPDTQYF.

This clone was detected once. The rearrangement links TRBV18 to TRBJ1-3; no clear D. Germline V gene data show CDR1 as KGHSH and CDR2 as LQKENI. The CDR3 runs to 17 residues. The V end lost 1 base, the J end lost 0 bases, and 13 bases lay between the germline ends. The CDR3 nucleotides are TGTGCCAGCTCACCACTAGAGACTGGCTACTCTGGAAACACCATATATTTT. Translation: CASSPLETGYSGNTIYF.

This clone occurred a few times. This sequence joins TRBV6-1 and TRBJ2-1; no clear D gene. This CDR3 spans 15 amino acids. V was clipped by 2 bases and J by 4 bases, with 12 bases between them. Germline loops: CDR1 MNHNS, CDR2 SASEGT. The CDR3 DNA follows: TGTGCCAGCAGTGAATTACCGCGGCAATACAATGAGCAGTTCTTC. This codes for CASSELPRQYNEQFF.

The chain couples TRBV27 to TRBJ1-2; TRBD1 matches 7 bases. With V trimmed by 2 bases and J by 7 bases, 4 bases remained unmatched. This CDR3 has 13 amino acids. Germline values: CDR1 MNHEY, CDR2 SMNVEV (reference sequence). Written as DNA, the CDR3 is TGTGCCAGCAGTTTAACAGGGGCAGGTGGCTACACCTTC. Amino acids: CASSLTGAGGYTF.

The chain has TRBV28 and TRBJ2-1, with TRBD2 matching over 7 bases. CDR3 length: 16 residues. The V segment lost 3 bases and the J segment 0 bases; nucleotides outside the gene matches: 5. Germline V gene lookup returns CDR1 MDHEN and CDR2 SYDVKM. The CDR3 coding sequence is TGTGCCAGCAGTTTTATTAGGACTAGCTCCTACAATGAGCAGTTCTTC. It yields the protein CASSFIRTSSYNEQFF.

The rearrangement uses TRBV10-3 and TRBJ2-7; TRBD1 agrees at 11 bases. Germline CDR1 is ENHRY and CDR2 is SYGVKD. V gave up 6 bases and J gave up 2 bases; unmatched junction bases: 3. CDR3 length: 14 amino acids. The CDR3 DNA reads as TGTGCCATCAGCAAGGGACAGGGGGCCTACGAGCAGTACTTC. Residues: CAISKGQGAYEQYF.

The J gene is TRBJ1-4, the V gene TRBV18; 8 bases agree with TRBD1. The J segment lost 3 bases and the V segment lost 3 bases, leaving 6 bases of the junction unmatched. The CDR3 sequence is 16 residues long. Germline CDR1 is KGHSH and CDR2 is LQKENI. DNA of the CDR3: TGTGCCAGCTCACCTCTGGGACAGGACTCTAATGAAAAACTGTTTTTT. Amino acids: CASSPLGQDSNEKLFF.

This clone was seen only once. This chain joins TRBV6-1 and TRBJ2-2; TRBD2 agrees at 10 bases. CDR1 and CDR2 from the germline V gene are MNHNS and SASEGT. The length of the CDR3 is 19 residues. Trimming removed 2 bases from V and 1 base from J; junction bases left unmatched: 10. The DNA for the CDR3 is TGTGCCAGCAGTGAATTCGGGCTAGCGGGGGACGGGAACACCGGGGAGCTGTTTTTT. Protein: CASSEFGLAGDGNTGELFF.

The V gene is TRBV14, the J gene TRBJ2-4, with 13 bases matching TRBD2. The V gene end was trimmed by 4 bases and the J gene end by 7 bases; junction bases not matched to a gene: 7. Germline V gene data show CDR1 as SGHDN and CDR2 as FVKESK. The CDR3 is made up of 16 amino acids. CDR3 in DNA: TGTGCCAGCAGCCCTACACTAGCGGGAGGGCGGAACATTCAGTACTTC. It translates to CASSPTLAGGRNIQYF.

This chain connects TRBV5-1 to TRBJ1-2, with 9 nucleotides matching TRBD1. CDR3 length: 15 amino acids. V gave up 4 bases and J gave up 8 bases; unmatched junction bases: 12. CDR1 and CDR2 (germline): SGHRS, YFSETQ. Here the CDR3 DNA reads TGCGCCAGCAGCCCCCATCAACAGGGGGCGGAAGGCTACACCTTC. Its protein is CASSPHQQGAEGYTF. Together with reference TRBV5-1 and TRBJ1-2, the CDR3 gives the full variable domain: KAGVTQTPRYLIKTRGQQVTLSCSPISGHRSVSWYQQTPGQGLQFLFEYFSETQRNKGNFPGRFSGRQFSNSRSEMNVSTLELGDSALYLCASSPHQQGAEGYTFGSGTRLTVV.

The chain carries TRBV4-3 and TRBJ1-1, with 7 positions matching TRBD1. Germline CDR1 is LGHNA and CDR2 is YSLEER. The trim removed 0 bases at V and 0 bases at J, leaving 4 bases unmatched. This CDR3 has 16 amino acids. CDR3 sequence: CASSQDGRGMNTEAFF. Written as DNA, the CDR3 is TGCGCCAGCAGCCAAGATGGCAGGGGGATGAACACTGAAGCTTTCTTT.

The V gene is TRBV7-2, the J gene TRBJ2-3, with TRBD2 matching over 9 bases. The trim removed 1 base at V and 0 bases at J, leaving 5 bases unmatched. The CDR3 has 17 residues. Germline-derived CDR1 and CDR2 are SGHTA and FQGNSA. The CDR3 loop is CASSLVASGASTDTQYF. The CDR3 nucleotides read TGTGCCAGCAGCTTAGTGGCTAGCGGGGCTAGCACAGATACGCAGTATTTT.

This clone was seen a few times. The chain recombines TRBV10-3 with TRBJ2-1, with 8 bases aligning to TRBD2. Trimming cost V 3 bases and J 0 bases; bases outside gene matches: 1. The CDR3 runs to 15 residues. CDR1 and CDR2 (germline): ENHRY, SYGVKD. The CDR3 loop reads CAISESGSSYNEQFF. The CDR3 DNA reads as TGTGCCATCAGTGAAAGCGGGAGCTCCTACAATGAGCAGTTCTTC.

The chain employs TRBV29-1 and TRBJ2-1; TRBD2 agrees at 9 bases. The ends lost 1 base at V and 4 bases at J; junction bases unmatched: 5. Germline loops: CDR1 SQVTM, CDR2 ANQGSEA. CDR3 size: 15 residues. CDR3 in amino acids: CSVEGGSGSYNEQFF. The CDR3 nucleotides are TGCAGCGTTGAAGGGGGTAGCGGGAGTTACAATGAGCAGTTCTTC.

This chain joins TRBV3-1 (or the pseudogene TRBV3-2) and TRBJ1-4; D may be TRBD1 (5 bases). The germline V and J ends were trimmed by 6 bases and 7 bases, with 12 bases remaining between them. The germline gives CDR1 LGHDT, CDR2 YNNKEL (reference sequence). The CDR3 is 13 residues long. The CDR3 nucleotides are TGTGCCAGCAGAGGGGCTAGGGCTGAAAAACTGTTTTTT. As protein: CASRGARAEKLFF.

CDR3 amino acids: CASSPGQHYTF. CDR3 coding DNA: TGTGCCAGCAGTCCAGGACAGCACTACACCTTC. The V and J genes are TRBV12-3 or TRBV12-4 and TRBJ1-2; a weak D match, TRBD1 (6 bases). The ends were cut back, 5 bases at V and 10 bases at J, with 11 bases in the middle. The CDR3 length is 11 residues.

V gene TRBV3-1 (or the pseudogene TRBV3-2) combines with J gene TRBJ2-7; TRBD2 matches 10 bases. Germline assignment: CDR1 LGHDT and CDR2 YNNKEL (reference sequence). After removal of 0 bases from V and 4 bases from J, the junction contained 6 bases not matched to a gene. The CDR3 consists of 16 residues. This CDR3 reads CASSQDEGLALYEQYF. CDR3 in DNA: TGTGCCAGCAGCCAAGATGAGGGACTAGCGTTGTACGAGCAGTACTTC.